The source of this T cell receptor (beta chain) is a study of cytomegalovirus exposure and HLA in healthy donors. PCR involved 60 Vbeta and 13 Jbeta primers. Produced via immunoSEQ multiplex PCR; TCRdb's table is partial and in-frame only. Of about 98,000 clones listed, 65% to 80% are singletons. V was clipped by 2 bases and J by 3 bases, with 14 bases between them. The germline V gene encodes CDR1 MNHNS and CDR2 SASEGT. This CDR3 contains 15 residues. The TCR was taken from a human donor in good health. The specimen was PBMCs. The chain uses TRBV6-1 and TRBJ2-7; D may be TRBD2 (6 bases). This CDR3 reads CASSEMGTGLYEQYF. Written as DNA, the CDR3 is TGTGCCAGCAGTGAAATGGGGACGGGACTCTACGAGCAGTACTTC.